The 26 T cell receptor beta chains below were found in one sample sequenced in a study of blood T cell repertoires in COVID-19. TCRdb's table, derived via immunoSEQ multiplex PCR, lists solely in-frame clones and lacks some. This sample has 40,000 to 55,000 clones, with over 70% found just once. Material: peripheral blood. These receptor sequences come from a man between 65 and 85 years old with acute or convalescent COVID-19.

V usage is TRBV6-5 and J usage is TRBJ2-1, with D tentatively TRBD1 (6 bases). The CDR3 runs to 15 residues. Germline V lookup: CDR1 MNHEY, CDR2 SVGAGI. Trimming shortened V by 6 bases and J by 2 bases, and 14 bases separated the two germline ends. For the CDR3, the DNA is TGTGCCAGCAGACCGACAGGCCCTGCCTACAATGAGCAGTTCTTC. This codes for CASRPTGPAYNEQFF.

V gene TRBV19 combines with J gene TRBJ1-1, with 10 bases lining up with TRBD1. This CDR3 has 17 residues. V shed 5 bases and J 0 bases; nucleotides not matched to a gene: 9. The germline V gene has CDR1 LNHDA and CDR2 SQIVND (reference sequence). CDR3 region: CASSLRDRGVMNTEAFF. In nucleotides, the CDR3 is TGTGCCAGTAGTCTTAGGGACAGGGGAGTTATGAACACTGAAGCTTTCTTT.

The V gene is TRBV27, the J gene TRBJ2-7; tentative D call: TRBD1 (5 bases). Germline V gives CDR1 MNHEY, CDR2 SMNVEV (reference sequence). The CDR3 has 15 amino acids. V gave up 2 bases and J gave up 4 bases, with 15 bases separating them. The CDR3 DNA follows: TGTGCCAGCAGTTTAGTAGGGGCCGCCGGGTACGAGCAGTACTTC. Amino acids: CASSLVGAAGYEQYF.

DNA for the CDR3: TGTGCCAGCAGCTTTATAATCGGGGATGGTCAGCCCCAGCATTTT. The encoded protein is CASSFIIGDGQPQHF. The rearrangement links TRBV7-9 to TRBJ1-5; no clear D. CDR1 is SEHNR, CDR2 FQNEAQ, per germline (reference sequence). The V gene lost 3 bases and the J gene lost 6 bases, with 15 bases spanning the gap. The CDR3 sequence is 15 residues long.

A few counts support this clone. This chain connects TRBV7-9 to TRBJ2-2, with TRBD2 matching 8 bases. CDR3 length: 18 residues. The junction had 14 bases not matched to a gene; V was cut back by 5 bases and J by 3 bases. The germline V gene encodes CDR1 SEHNR and CDR2 FQNEAQ (reference sequence). The CDR3 DNA reads as TGTGCCAGCAGCCCCCTTCGCCAGCGGGGGTCCTACACCGGGGAGCTGTTTTTT. Translation gives CASSPLRQRGSYTGELFF.

This chain connects TRBV29-1 to TRBJ2-2, with a tentative D call TRBD1 (6 bases). The CDR3 spans 12 residues. Germline CDR1 is SQVTM and CDR2 is ANQGSEA. CDR3 loop: CSVIQGGGELFF. The CDR3 bases are TGCAGTGTTATACAGGGTGGCGGGGAGCTGTTTTTT.

The genes are TRBV30 and TRBJ1-1, with D unresolved. This CDR3 spans 11 amino acids. V was trimmed by 4 bases and J by 5 bases, leaving 8 bases between them. The V gene's germline CDR1 is GTSNPN and CDR2 SVGIG (reference sequence). CDR3 in DNA: TGTGCCTGGAACGGGTGGACTGAAGCTTTCTTT. Its protein product is CAWNGWTEAFF.

The V and J genes are TRBV28 and TRBJ2-2; 9 bases fit TRBD1. This CDR3 spans 16 amino acids. Germline CDR1 MDHEN, CDR2 SYDVKM. The V segment lost 6 bases and the J segment 0 bases; nucleotides outside the gene matches: 5. CDR3 DNA: TGTGCCAGCAGGGTACAGGGGGCGCCGAACACCGGGGAGCTGTTTTTT. Its translation is CASRVQGAPNTGELFF.

CDR3 in amino acids: CASSEGLAGAYQETQYF. The CDR3 DNA follows: TGTGCCAGCAGCGAGGGACTAGCGGGGGCCTACCAAGAGACCCAGTACTTC. The V and J genes are TRBV5-8 and TRBJ2-5; 14 bases fit TRBD2. This CDR3 contains 17 residues. After removal of 4 bases from V and 0 bases from J, the junction contained 5 bases not matched to a gene. Germline CDR1 is SGHTS and CDR2 is YDEGEE.

The V gene is TRBV2, the J gene TRBJ2-1, with 7 bases that match TRBD2. J gave up 9 bases and V 5 bases, and 10 bases lay outside the gene matches. The CDR3 totals 14 residues. The V gene's germline CDR1 is SNHLY and CDR2 FYNNEI. The CDR3 DNA reads TGTGCCAGCAGTCCCGAAACCGGGGGGTCTGAGCAGTTCTTC. As protein: CASSPETGGSEQFF.

The rearrangement uses TRBV19 and TRBJ2-1, with D unclear. CDR1 and CDR2 from the germline V gene are LNHDA and SQIVND (reference sequence). The CDR3 covers 14 residues. Trimming took off 1 base at V and 1 base at J, with 5 bases between the two ends. The CDR3, as DNA: TGTGCCAGTAGTATAGGAGGATCCTACAATGAGCAGTTCTTC. It yields the protein CASSIGGSYNEQFF. Full variable domain (rest looked up from reference TRBV19 and TRBJ2-1): DGGITQSPKYLFRKEGQNVTLSCEQNLNHDAMYWYRQDPGQGLRLIYYSQIVNDFQKGDIAEGYSVSREKKESFPLTVTSAQKNPTAFYLCASSIGGSYNEQFFGPGTRLTVL.

This chain joins TRBV6-2 or TRBV6-3 and TRBJ1-5; TRBD1 agrees at 9 bases. The germline gives CDR1 MNHEY, CDR2 SVGEGT. The CDR3 is made up of 14 amino acids. Trimming removed 6 bases from V and 7 bases from J; junction bases left unmatched: 7. Written as DNA, the CDR3 is TGTGCCAGCAGCTCAACAGGGGGCCGACAGCCCCAGCATTTT. This sequence encodes CASSSTGGRQPQHF.

J is TRBJ1-1 and V is TRBV10-3, with D possibly matching TRBD1 (5 bases). Trimming pared 2 bases from V and 4 bases from J, leaving 11 bases between. The CDR3 consists of 14 residues. Per germline, CDR1 ENHRY and CDR2 SYGVKD. The DNA of the CDR3 is TGTGCCATCAGTGAGGGGGGGACGGGCACTGAAGCTTTCTTT. This translates into CAISEGGTGTEAFF.

The chain employs TRBV4-3 and TRBJ1-3; D possibly corresponds to TRBD1 (6 bases). CDR1 LGHNA and CDR2 YSLEER come from the germline V gene. V lost 0 bases, J lost 0 bases, and 9 bases lay in between. The CDR3 runs to 16 residues. Here the CDR3 DNA reads TGCGCCAGCAGCCAAGACACAGGGTTCTCTGGAAACACCATATATTTT. As protein: CASSQDTGFSGNTIYF.

This clone has a handful of counts. V and J are TRBV5-4 and TRBJ2-2; weak D call: TRBD2 (5 bases). V was pared by 3 bases and J by 5 bases, with 17 bases between. The length of the CDR3 is 16 residues. The V gene's germline CDR1 is SGHNT and CDR2 YYREEE (reference sequence). DNA for the CDR3: TGTGCCAGCAGCTGGACGCGGGCCCGAGGAACCGGGGAGCTGTTTTTT. This encodes CASSWTRARGTGELFF.

The CDR3 sequence is CASTVTSGRVSSPLHF. The DNA of the CDR3 is TGTGCCAGCACCGTAACCTCCGGCCGGGTGAGTTCACCCCTCCACTTT. The gene calls are TRBV7-2 and TRBJ1-6, with D unresolved. Germline CDR1 and CDR2: SGHTA and FQGNSA. Between the trimmed V and J ends, which lost 7 bases and 9 bases, there was a span of 22 bases. This CDR3 has 16 amino acids.

The rearrangement links TRBV6-6 to TRBJ1-2; 12 nucleotides match TRBD1. Germline CDR1 is MNHNY and CDR2 is SVGAGI (reference sequence). The ends lost 6 bases at V and 8 bases at J; junction bases unmatched: 7. The CDR3 contains 14 residues. This chain's CDR3 is CASSQPGQGAGYTF. CDR3 coding DNA: TGTGCCAGCAGCCAACCGGGACAGGGGGCGGGCTACACCTTC.

The chain is built from TRBV7-9 and TRBJ2-7; weak D call: TRBD1 (6 bases). The CDR3 covers 14 residues. Germline V gene lookup returns CDR1 SEHNR and CDR2 FQNEAQ (reference sequence). V lost 5 bases, J lost 0 bases, and 11 bases lay in between. CDR3 sequence: CASSVTGSSYEQYF. CDR3 nucleotides: TGTGCCAGCAGCGTTACAGGGAGCTCCTACGAGCAGTACTTC.

The V gene is TRBV11-2, the J gene TRBJ1-4; the match to TRBD1 covers 8 bases. V shed 6 bases, J shed 7 bases, and the junction held 10 bases outside the gene matches. Germline V CDR1 and CDR2: SGHAT, FQNNGV. The CDR3 extends over 15 amino acids. The CDR3 DNA sequence: TGTGCCAGCAGTTCCACAGGGGGTCGTAGTGAAAAACTGTTTTTT. Protein product: CASSSTGGRSEKLFF. Variable domain in full (rest from reference TRBV11-2 and TRBJ1-4): EAGVAQSPRYKIIEKRQSVAFWCNPISGHATLYWYQQILGQGPKLLIQFQNNGVVDDSQLPKDRFSAERLKGVDSTLKIQPAKLEDSAVYLCASSSTGGRSEKLFFGSGTQLSVL.

This sequence joins TRBV9 and TRBJ1-1; D might be TRBD1 (5 bases). Germline CDR1 and CDR2: SGDLS and YYNGEE. V was shortened by 5 bases and J by 0 bases, with 8 bases between the two germline ends. This CDR3 region has 13 residues. The CDR3 loop is CASSQGMNTEAFF. The CDR3, as DNA: TGTGCCAGCAGTCAGGGTATGAACACTGAAGCTTTCTTT.

This clone has a single count. The CDR3 DNA reads TGTGCCAGCAGCCCAACACTCGGCCAGCCGGGGGCCGGGGAGCTGTTTTTT. Amino acids: CASSPTLGQPGAGELFF. The chain couples TRBV11-3 to TRBJ2-2; tentatively, D is TRBD2 (6 bases). Germline V gene sequence: CDR1 SGHNT, CDR2 YENEEA. V was cut by 5 bases and J by 6 bases, with 22 bases left in between. This CDR3 is built from 17 residues.

The rearrangement uses TRBV6-5 and TRBJ1-1, with 7 bases that match TRBD1. This CDR3 has 13 amino acids. Germline assignment: CDR1 MNHEY and CDR2 SVGAGI. After removal of 6 bases from V and 10 bases from J, the junction contained 11 bases not matched to a gene. DNA for the CDR3: TGTGCCAGCAGGGATACAGGGGCGGATAGAGCTTTCTTT. Protein sequence: CASRDTGADRAFF.

The chain couples TRBV30 to TRBJ2-7, with D maybe TRBD2 (6 bases). The CDR3 is 15 amino acids. Trimming pared 1 base from V and 4 bases from J, leaving 17 bases between. Germline-derived CDR1 and CDR2 are GTSNPN and SVGIG (reference sequence). The CDR3 protein is CAWSAPPNAGYEQYF. The CDR3 DNA is TGTGCCTGGAGTGCACCTCCAAACGCGGGATACGAGCAGTACTTC.

V gene TRBV2 combines with J gene TRBJ2-6; 8 positions agree with TRBD1. The length of the CDR3 is 18 residues. The germline CDR1 and CDR2 sequences are SNHLY and FYNNEI. Trimming took 4 bases from V and 1 from J; bases not matched to a gene: 9. Here the CDR3 reads CASSVVRTGRSGANVLTF. Written as DNA, the CDR3 is TGTGCCAGCAGTGTCGTCCGGACAGGGCGATCTGGGGCCAACGTCCTGACTTTC. The whole variable domain, filled in from reference TRBV2 and TRBJ2-6, reads EPEVTQTPSHQVTQMGQEVILRCVPISNHLYFYWYRQILGQKVEFLVSFYNNEISEKSEIFDDQFSVERPDGSNFTLKIRSTKLEDSAMYFCASSVVRTGRSGANVLTFGAGSRLTVL.

The chain couples TRBV5-5 to TRBJ1-2; the D gene is possibly TRBD1 (5 bases). Germline CDR1 reads SGHKS; CDR2 reads YYEKEE (reference sequence). V was shortened by 0 bases and J by 8 bases, with 14 bases between the two germline ends. The length of the CDR3 is 14 residues. The CDR3: CASSLAVGKGGYTF. In DNA form, the CDR3 reads TGTGCCAGCAGCTTGGCCGTTGGGAAGGGGGGCTACACCTTC.

The chain is built from TRBV5-5 and TRBJ2-7; 9 bases align to TRBD1. The V segment lost 1 base and the J segment 9 bases; nucleotides outside the gene matches: 5. Germline CDR1 SGHKS, CDR2 YYEKEE (reference sequence). The CDR3 has 13 residues. DNA for the CDR3: TGTGCCAGCAGCTTGAGGACAGGGGTGGGGCAGTACTTC. It yields the protein CASSLRTGVGQYF.